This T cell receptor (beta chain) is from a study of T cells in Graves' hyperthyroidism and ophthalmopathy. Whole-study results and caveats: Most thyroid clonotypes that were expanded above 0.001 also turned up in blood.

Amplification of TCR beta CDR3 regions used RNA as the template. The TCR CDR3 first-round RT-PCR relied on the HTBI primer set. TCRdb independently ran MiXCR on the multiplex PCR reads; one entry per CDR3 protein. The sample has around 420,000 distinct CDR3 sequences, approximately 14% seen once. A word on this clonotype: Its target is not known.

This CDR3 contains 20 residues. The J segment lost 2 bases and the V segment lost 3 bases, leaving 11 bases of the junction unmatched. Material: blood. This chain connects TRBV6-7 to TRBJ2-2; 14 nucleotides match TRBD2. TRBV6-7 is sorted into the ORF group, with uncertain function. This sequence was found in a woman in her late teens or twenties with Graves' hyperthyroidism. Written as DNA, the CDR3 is TGTGCCAGCAGTTATTACCCCGGGACTAGCGGGAGCGTAAACACCGGGGAGCTGTTTTTT. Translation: CASSYYPGTSGSVNTGELFF.